One sample yielded the 8 T cell receptor beta chains listed below, sequenced in a study of T-cell reconstitution after alpha-beta-depleted transplantation in children. Preparation of the TCRbeta library involved a method that used unique molecular identifiers. TCRdb itself ran the PCR reads through MiXCR, one entry per CDR3 protein. The sample shows 210,000 or so distinct CDR3 sequences, 9.5% to 13% of them seen only once. The sequencing used PBMCs, collected before TCRalphabeta/CD19-depleted stem cell transplant. The receptor source for this set is a child less than two years old with acute myeloid leukemia, due to receive a stem cell transplant.

This clonotype came up many times. The chain combines TRBV5-1 with TRBJ1-4; D call uncertain. CDR1 and CDR2 from the germline V gene are SGHRS and YFSETQ. CDR3 size: 15 residues. Trimming stripped 2 bases from V and 3 bases from J, with 11 bases between. CDR3 sequence (DNA): TGCGCCAGCAGCTTTGCGGGGTCCCCTAATGAAAAACTGTTTTTT. Encoded protein: CASSFAGSPNEKLFF.

This clonotype came up many times. V usage is TRBV20-1 and J usage is TRBJ1-2; 9 bases fit TRBD1. V was pared by 2 bases and J by 4 bases, with 8 bases of the junction left unmatched. CDR3 length equals 15 residues. Germline V lookup: CDR1 DFQATT, CDR2 SNEGSKA (reference sequence). CDR3 bases: TGCAGTGCTAGAAGCGAGGGACAGGGTGGCTATGGCTACACCTTC. Protein product: CSARSEGQGGYGYTF.

This clonotype has just a few counts. The chain combines TRBV2 with TRBJ1-5; TRBD1 matches 11 bases. The V gene end was trimmed by 6 bases and the J gene end by 4 bases; junction bases not matched to a gene: 8. The germline gives CDR1 SNHLY, CDR2 FYNNEI. The CDR3 is 16 residues long. The CDR3 bases are TGTGCCAGCAGGGGAGTGGGACAGGGGGGAAATCAGCCCCAGCATTTT. This codes for CASRGVGQGGNQPQHF.

This clonotype was observed at least ten times. This rearrangement joins TRBV20-1 to TRBJ2-2, with TRBD1 as a possible D gene (6 bases). The CDR3 extends over 14 amino acids. The V and J ends lost 2 bases and 0 bases respectively, with 7 bases between them. Germline V gives CDR1 DFQATT, CDR2 SNEGSKA (reference sequence). The CDR3 DNA sequence: TGCAGTGCTAGAAGGACAGCGAACACCGGGGAGCTGTTTTTT. This sequence encodes CSARRTANTGELFF.

This clonotype was picked up many times. This chain links TRBV4-2 with TRBJ2-1; D not certain. The CDR3 covers 14 residues. The V end lost 0 bases, the J end lost 9 bases, and 12 bases lay between the germline ends. Germline V gene sequence: CDR1 LGHNA, CDR2 YNFKEQ. The CDR3 loop reads CASSQENVKSEQFF. CDR3 sequence (DNA): TGTGCCAGCAGCCAAGAAAACGTCAAGAGTGAGCAGTTCTTC.

This clonotype was seen repeatedly, ten times or more. J is TRBJ2-7 and V is TRBV3-1; tentatively, D is TRBD2 (6 bases). Trimming removed 4 bases from V and 4 bases from J, with 14 bases in between. Germline V gene data show CDR1 as LGHDT and CDR2 as YNNKEL (reference sequence). The CDR3 is 14 amino acids. Here the CDR3 reads CASSPGTAIYEQYF. For the CDR3, the DNA is TGTGCCAGCAGCCCCGGGACTGCTATTTACGAGCAGTACTTC.

The table lists this clonotype with a count of one. Given a much more abundant clone one base away, this may be a read error. The V call is TRBV27, the J call TRBJ2-6; D uncertain. The CDR3 loop spans 15 amino acids. V was pared by 5 bases and J by 4 bases, with 12 bases between. Germline CDR1 and CDR2: MNHEY and SMNVEV (reference sequence). Here the CDR3 DNA reads TGTGCCAGCAGTCCCGCACCCGGGGGGGCCAACGTCCTGACTTTC. Protein: CASSPAPGGANVLTF.

This clonotype appeared many times. The chain carries TRBV20-1 and TRBJ2-2; maybe TRBD2 (6 bases). Trimming removed 3 bases at V and 3 bases at J, with 11 bases between. From germline, CDR1 is DFQATT and CDR2 SNEGSKA (reference sequence). The CDR3 runs to 14 residues. CDR3 nucleotides: TGCAGTGCTAGTGGAACGGGGGACACCGGGGAGCTGTTTTTT. It translates to CSASGTGDTGELFF.